This is a list of T cell receptor beta chains from one sample in a study of vaccination and CD4 T cells after COVID-19. MiXCR was run by TCRdb on the PCR reads, yielding one entry per CDR3 protein. The table shows roughly 15,000 distinct CDR3 sequences, with roughly 57% occurring only once. What these receptors recognize is not known. The source material was CD4+ T cells from blood, cultured in vitro. The receptors derive from a human donor who had recovered from COVID-19. The CDR3 runs from the conserved cysteine through the conserved F or W. Each record gives: clone size, V gene, J gene, D gene, CDR3 DNA, CDR3 protein. A D gene is named only where the DNA matches it firmly. Expanded clones are given a class, and other clones once, few, many or no size at all.

few	TRBV7-9	TRBJ1-3	NA	TGTGCCAGCAGCTTAGGCGGTCTGCCCTCTGGAAACACCATATATTTT	CASSLGGLPSGNTIYF
NA	TRBV24-1	TRBJ2-3	NA	TGTGCCACCAGTGACAGGGCGGAGAGCACAGATACGCAGTATTTT	CATSDRAESTDTQYF
NA	TRBV7-9	TRBJ1-2	TRBD1	TGTGCCAGCAGCTCTCGGACAGGGTTGAGCTACACCTTC	CASSSRTGLSYTF
NA	TRBV7-9	TRBJ1-1	NA	TGTGCCAGCAGCTTCCTTCGACATATCGAAGCTTTCTTT	CASSFLRHIEAFF
few	TRBV7-2	TRBJ1-5	NA	TGTGCCAGCAGCTTGTTGGGGATTGATAGCAATCAGCCCCAGCATTTT	CASSLLGIDSNQPQHF
large	TRBV10-3	TRBJ2-5	NA	TGTGCCATCAGTGACGGAGGTACGGGACACACTCGTCAAGAGACCCAGTACTTC	CAISDGGTGHTRQETQYF
NA	TRBV11-2	TRBJ2-1	NA	TGTGCCAGCAGCCCCCTTCGCTCCTACAATGAGCAGTTCTTC	CASSPLRSYNEQFF
NA	TRBV20-1	TRBJ1-1	NA	TGCAGCGTAGAGACCGTATTGAACACTGAAGCTTTCTTT	CSVETVLNTEAFF
NA	TRBV5-1	TRBJ2-2	NA	TGCGCCAGCAGCTTACGGGACACCGGGGAGCTGTTTTTT	CASSLRDTGELFF
few	TRBV7-6	TRBJ2-3	NA	TGTGCCAGCAAGGGCGGGAACTGGGGAGATACGCAGTATTTT	CASKGGNWGDTQYF
NA	TRBV20-1	TRBJ2-2	TRBD2	TGCAGTGCAAGGGGACTAGCGGGAGTCGCCGGGGAGCTGTTTTTT	CSARGLAGVAGELFF
NA	TRBV7-2	TRBJ2-4	TRBD2	TGTGCCAGCAGCTTTTGGGGGGGCATTCAGTACTTC	CASSFWGGIQYF
NA	TRBV6-2/TRBV6-3	TRBJ1-3	NA	TGTGCCAGCAAATGGAGGGGAACCATATATTTT	CASKWRGTIYF
NA	TRBV6-1	TRBJ2-3	NA	TGTGCCAGCAGGGTAGACGGGGGCGATACGCAGTATTTT	CASRVDGGDTQYF
NA	TRBV10-3	TRBJ2-6	TRBD1	TGTGCCATCTCGGGACAGGGCCCAACTGGGGCCAACGTCCTGACTTTC	CAISGQGPTGANVLTF
NA	TRBV7-8	TRBJ1-5	NA	TGTGCCAGCAGCTTTACTGGGGGACCACAGAATCAGCCCCAGCATTTT	CASSFTGGPQNQPQHF
NA	TRBV10-3	TRBJ2-1	NA	TGTGCCATCGGAGTACCCCGCGGTCACAATGAGCAGTTCTTC	CAIGVPRGHNEQFF
NA	TRBV7-2	TRBJ2-3	TRBD1	TGTGCCAGCAGCGCCTACAGGGGGGCCACAGATACGCAGTATTTT	CASSAYRGATDTQYF
few	TRBV5-1	TRBJ1-2	NA	TGCGCCAGCAGCTTGGCCCCCACGGACAGTCTGCGGGGCTACACCTTC	CASSLAPTDSLRGYTF
NA	TRBV20-1	TRBJ2-4	NA	TGCAGTGCTAGGAGGGGGATGAACATTCAGTACTTC	CSARRGMNIQYF
NA	TRBV27	TRBJ1-6	NA	TGTGCCAGCCGAACCCTCTCCGGCAGGGGTGGTTCACCCCTCCACTTT	CASRTLSGRGGSPLHF
NA	TRBV25-1	TRBJ1-1	NA	TGTGCCAGCAGTCCCCTTGGGGCTCGGGCGGCTTTCTTT	CASSPLGARAAFF
large	TRBV15	TRBJ1-2	NA	TGTGCCACCAGCAGAGATAGAGGCAGAAATCCTAACTATGGCTACACCTTC	CATSRDRGRNPNYGYTF
NA	TRBV7-2	TRBJ2-3	NA	TGTGCCAGCAGACTTAAGTATCGAGAGGAGAAGTATTTT	CASRLKYREEKYF